A single T cell receptor beta chain is shown here with its context. Its antigen is still unknown. The input lacks base qualities; no much larger clone sits a single base away. This specimen belongs to a study of cytomegalovirus exposure and HLA in healthy donors (dated by TCRdb to 2017 to 2019). Study-wide context: According to an earlier analysis of a few hundred of the donors, about 180 million T cells yielded approximately 120 million unique TCR beta sequences and 276 Gb of sequence data. A later analysis re-analyzed previously published TCR beta repertoires from 650 to 800 donors and added high-resolution HLA genotyping to study TCR occurrence patterns. Both class I and class II loci were covered by HLA typing, at four-digit resolution. Among 398 genotyped donors of the cohort, an average of 235,054 unique TCR beta nucleotide sequences were sequenced per donor, about a sixth of them non-productive. The later analysis used no new phenotypic data to find candidate immune exposures, relying instead on TCR beta sequences and their occurrence across donors. All discovery cohort repertoires had been generated using a single sequencing platform. A later genetic analysis used genome-wide SNP genotypes for about 60% of the roughly 700 donors, treating that subset as a discovery cohort. Roughly 5 DR-DQ haplotypes were treated as single units for association and clustering because of strong linkage in the cohort. The study aimed to test whether cataloging public T cell receptors could reveal signatures of past pathogen exposure. The study profiled the T cell repertoires of 666 subjects by immunosequencing and related them to cytomegalovirus serostatus. An earlier analysis of more than 450 of the donors used high-throughput TCR beta sequencing to judge whether each TCR beta V gene segment behaved as functional or pseudogenic. Donor age, sex, ethnicity and CMV serostatus were collected together with the repertoire data. Typing coverage differed by locus: A, B, C, DRB1 and DQB1 were typed in about 620-630 donors, DQA1 in about 500, DPA1 in some 610, and DPB1 in about 450. Of the 300 to 500 genotyped donors, approximately 81% were placed in the genetic ancestry cluster associated with self-reported Caucasian donors. Besides the first cohort of more than 650 subjects, a separate validation cohort made up of 120 different subjects was used. An early release that covered more than 550 HLA-typed donors contained approximately 290 gigabases of sequencing data and 65 million to 100 million unique TCR sequences. To predict cytomegalovirus infection status, the study brought together high-throughput TCR immunosequencing, statistical association of individual TCRs with disease status, and machine learning.

The library was produced with the immunoSEQ multiplex PCR assay. A mixture of 60 forward primers for TCR Vbeta segments and 13 reverse primers for TCR Jbeta segments was used in the multiplex PCR. The CDR3 region of rearranged TCR beta genes was amplified from genomic DNA with a multiplex PCR assay. Amplified TCR beta libraries were sequenced as 87-base-pair reads on the Illumina HiSeq System. The study's own analysis went as follows. Across the 670 or so repertoires, a later analysis counted approximately 83 million unique TCR beta chains, approximately 10 million of which were shared by at least two donors. Raw reads were error-corrected and collapsed into unique sequences with a nearest-neighbor algorithm that merged closely related sequences to remove PCR and sequencing errors. V, D and J gene segments were assigned by aligning CDR3 sequences to IMGT reference sequences. For a sequence to be retained, at least a six-nucleotide match to both a V gene segment and a J gene segment was required. A rearrangement was called productive if the CDR3 had no stop codons and remained in frame with V and J, and every other rearrangement was called non-productive. Following IMGT convention, CDR3 was defined as the stretch from the second conserved V-encoded cysteine up to the conserved J-encoded phenylalanine. In an earlier analysis of roughly 580 of the donors, sequences lacking an unambiguous match to a single V gene segment were excluded. In an earlier analysis of several hundred of the donors, V segments were called functional above 56.7% productive rearrangements and were called segregating when the between-donor standard deviation exceeded 5%. A statistical classification framework was developed to diagnose cytomegalovirus status using the catalog of TCR beta chain sequences. A later analysis assigned V and J genes by comparing TCR nucleotide sequences with IMGT/GENE-DB human TR gene sequences. The TCRdist pipeline was used in a later analysis to assign CDR3 sequences and most-parsimonious VDJ recombination scenarios. A later analysis defined each TCR beta chain by its CDR3 amino acid sequence plus V-gene family, and excluded reads lacking a unique V-gene family. As a way to deal with suspected cross-contamination and a sequencing artifact, a later analysis dropped approximately 570 nucleotide sequences that were highly shared and had low generation probability. In a later analysis, a clonal expansion index for each public chain was calculated from normalized within-repertoire ranks of inferred template counts. Generation probabilities in a later analysis came from a VDJ recombination model fitted to out-of-frame rearrangements, and those results were checked against IGoR. In a later analysis, TCR-TCR, TCR-HLA and TCR-CMV co-occurrence was scored with hypergeometric tests, and a repertoire-size bias correction was applied to TCR pairs. To estimate false discovery rates, a later analysis permuted the HLA or CMV assignments 20 times. A later analysis grouped co-occurring TCRs with DBSCAN, adding TCRdist sequence similarity when clustering within HLA-allele-positive subsets. Repertoires with fewer than 30,000 or more than 120,000 public chains, plus five repertoires with anomalous nucleotide sharing, were excluded from co-occurrence clustering. This immuneACCESS table, as held by TCRdb, lists in-frame sequences with V and J called but not all clones. Of the missing ones, under half trace to an unresolved V gene in checked studies; the others have no known cause. The DNA gave D and trimming, while V, J and clone size come from that table. The sample table records roughly 93,000 clones; over 70% of these occur just once. The biggest ten clones account for roughly 3% of the sample.

CDR1 and CDR2, looked up from the germline V gene (reference sequence), are SGHNT and YYREEE. V is reduced by 0 bases and J by 9 bases, leaving a spacing of 16 bases between them. Reading from cysteine to phenylalanine, the CDR3 counts 15 amino acids. The DNA shown is the 45-base CDR3, in frame from base 1. The full study reports these points: According to a later analysis, TCR association rates differed among HLA loci, with DRB1 alleles showing the most associated TCRs and HLA-C alleles showing the fewest. A few of the identified cytomegalovirus-associated TCR beta chains were confirmed in vitro to be specific for cytomegalovirus antigens. In an earlier analysis of some 500 of the donors, most TCR beta V segments were observed in productive rearrangements about 90% or about 30% of the time, broadly matching IMGT annotations. It was suggested by the authors that the approach could potentially be generalized to other disease states and immunological phenotypes. A further reported finding was that TCR beta sequences accurately predicted the HLA-A and HLA-B alleles for most subjects in the first cohort. This cohort had only TCR beta chains sequenced, and the lack of alpha or paired-chain data limited which features could be detected. In a later analysis, most CMV-associated TCR beta chains were found to appear HLA-restricted, with HLA associations seemingly driven largely by CMV exposure. Because counts were too low, some 16 rarely observed V segments, including chromosome 9 orphons, were excluded from the earlier analysis of about 500 of the donors. The presence/absence analyses assumed that sequencing depth was roughly uniform across donors, and that assumption may not be true. In both the original and validation cohorts, the classifier was reported to diagnose cytomegalovirus status with high specificity and sensitivity. Strong co-occurrence of HLA alleles, especially DR and DQ, made assigning TCR associations to individual alleles difficult. Compared with equally common non-associated chains, HLA-associated TCR beta chains in a later analysis were more clonally expanded and had lower generation probabilities. In a later analysis, over 15,000 TCR beta sequences were associated with specific HLA alleles at a false discovery rate of 0.05. CMV serostatus was the only immune exposure information available for the cohort. Because HLA typing was unavailable for some donors at each locus, only the typed subset was used in association tests. Correlated functional status among segregating V segments might reflect linkage disequilibrium, but an unknown experimental factor could not be ruled out. V-gene and J-gene trimming of TCR beta chains was associated with a missense DCLRE1C variant in a later genetic analysis, and the association was replicated in an independent cohort. While some public TCRs were present in many individuals, most TCR sequences turned up only very rarely across donors. Some IMGT-functional V segments, including TRBV6-2 and TRBV6-3, could not be distinguished by the 87-base-pair reads and were therefore excluded. Compared with the approximately 670-donor mean, donors in an Asian-associated ancestry cluster had fewer N-insertions in productive TCRs, according to a later genetic analysis. According to a later analysis, parvovirus B19, influenza, CMV and Epstein-Barr virus appeared linked to several top co-occurrence clusters. A cluster of highly shared sequence variants was judged likely to represent a technical artifact of the sequencing pipeline. The study gave a list of under 200 TCR beta chains associated with cytomegalovirus.

The cohort comprised under 700 healthy bone marrow donors. Cohort members were all nominally healthy when sampled, although unrecorded immune exposures were likely present. The donor tested CMV seronegative and was one of the 352 seronegative cohort members. Each donor provided a peripheral blood sample, and peripheral blood mononuclear cells were used for TCR beta sequencing. The Qiagen DNeasy Blood Extraction Kit was used to extract genomic DNA from the blood cell samples. The V and J genes are TRBV5-4 and TRBJ2-1, with no confidently assigned D gene. The receptor's source is a man aged 35 to 55 in good health and CMV-seronegative. Sequencing was done on a sample of PBMCs. DNA sequence: TGTGCCAGCAGCTTGGTCCCCACTATAGAGCCTGAGCAGTTCTTC. Translated, this is CASSLVPTIEPEQFF.